One T cell receptor beta chain is described in this entry. Its antigen remains unidentified. Base qualities were left out, and no much larger clone turns up one base away. This specimen's time point label, per the study, means: baseline before first vaccination. The sample's treatment or condition label is to be understood as: meningococcal conjugate vaccine given as trial control. Samples from vaccinated people were obtained from the UK trials COV001 and COV002, which included a single-blind randomized controlled phase 2/3 trial of AZD1222 (ChAdOx1 nCoV-19) in healthy adults. For TCRbeta chain sequencing, PBMC samples from trial participants were taken at day 0 and at day 28 after the second dose. The CDR3 regions of human TCRbeta chains were analyzed by immunosequencing. The original methods were these. TCRs in the repertoires were compared against a reference library of SARS-CoV-2-specific TCRs that had been generated with the MIRA antigen-specificity platform. Breadth was defined as the fraction of unique TCRs that were SARS-CoV-2-associated, and depth was defined as the fraction of total T cells that were SARS-CoV-2-associated. Each spike-specific TCR was assigned to its reactive spike region and to a CD4 or CD8 class using the MIRA data. Log10-transformed breadth and depth values were compared by one-way ANOVA with Sidak's multiple comparisons tests. In its TCRdb copy, this immuneACCESS table keeps in-frame sequences only and misses some clones. Where compared with another copy, unresolved V genes explain less than half of these, and the others have no known cause. The D gene and trimming were derived from the DNA, and the V and J assignments and clone size from that table. Here the sample has 100,000 to 150,000 clones; approximately 88% occur a single time. Jointly, the top ten make up about 19% of the sample.

This entry belongs to a study of T cell responses to AZD1222 COVID-19 vaccine (dated by TCRdb to the early 2020s). Regarding the study in general: A total of 233 trial participants underwent TCR sequencing, of whom some 210 received two doses of AZD1222 and some 25 received two doses of the MenACWY control vaccine. Trial participants were enrolled by age into subgroups of 18-55, 56-69 and 70-plus years, and about 150, 27 and 61 TCR-sequenced participants, respectively, were included in these subgroups. The paper as a whole reports these results and caveats: The 56-69-year group was small, and its depth increase did not reach significance, likely because of low power. Participants were mostly white British, with more females than males. The authors suggested clonal diversity may have been underestimated. A significant rise in spike-specific TCR breadth and depth was observed after two AZD1222 doses relative to day 0 and relative to MenACWY recipients. Nearly half of unique spike-specific TCRs reportedly recognized epitopes outside regions mutated in the B.1.351 and B.1.1.7 variants. Only five or six AZD1222 recipients were SARS-CoV-2 seropositive at baseline, limiting conclusions about previously exposed vaccinees. The whole spike protein was spanned by vaccine-associated CD4 TCRs, and dominant responses were seen in regions 160-218 and 743-854. No day 14 peak-response samples were available, so repertoires were characterized only after the peak T cell response.

This specimen consisted of peripheral blood, obtained on day 0 of MenACWY control vaccination. The clonotype comes from an adult in good health.

At the DNA level, the sequence is TGTGCCAGCAGTGAAATGGGGTCTGGGGCCAACGTCCTGACTTTC. It translates as CASSEMGSGANVLTF. Recombination connected TRBV2 to TRBJ2-6, with no confident D gene call. The CDR3 starts with the cysteine, ends with the phenylalanine, and has 15 residues. The read is trimmed to its CDR3 DNA, 45 bases read in frame from base 1. CDR1 and CDR2 were assigned from the germline V gene as SNHLY and FYNNEI. V and J lose 2 bases and 1 base, and a span of 6 bases separates them.